A selection of T cell receptor beta chains follows, all from one sample in a study of blood T cell repertoires in COVID-19. Here immunoSEQ multiplex PCR was the method, and the copy in TCRdb shows in-frame clones only, minus some. In the table there are around 100,000 clones, over 70% of which are singletons. Material for sequencing was peripheral blood. These receptors were obtained from a man between 50 and 59 years old with acute or convalescent COVID-19. The CDR3 runs from the conserved cysteine through the conserved F or W. Fields, in order: J gene, V gene, clone size, D gene, CDR3 DNA, CDR3 protein. The D gene is left open where the match is weak. Not all rows give a size; the values are once, few, many and, for expanded clones, a class.

>TRBJ1-5|TRBV9|.|.
TGTGCCAGCAGCGTAGGGGCAGGGGTTAATCAGCCCCAGCATTTT
CASSVGAGVNQPQHF
>TRBJ2-1|TRBV7-9|.|TRBD2
TGTGCCAGCAGCTTTCGGAGCGGGGGGTTTAATGAGCAGTTCTTC
CASSFRSGGFNEQFF
>TRBJ2-7|TRBV28|.|.
TGTGCCAGCAGTCCTGGGGGAGCGGGACAATACGAGCAGTACTTC
CASSPGGAGQYEQYF
>TRBJ2-3|TRBV19|.|TRBD2
TGTGCCAGCTCGGGACTAGCGGGGAGGGCAGATACGCAGTATTTT
CASSGLAGRADTQYF
>TRBJ1-4|TRBV19|.|TRBD1
TGTGCCAGTAGTACAATTGAGACAGGGGATGAAAAACTGTTTTTT
CASSTIETGDEKLFF
>TRBJ1-5|TRBV12-5|.|.
TGTGCTAGTGCTTCGGGTCTCAGCAATCAGCCCCAGCATTTT
CASASGLSNQPQHF
>TRBJ1-2|TRBV6-5|once|.
TGTGCCAGCACCGGAATAGTCCAGGGGAAGGGCTACACCTTC
CASTGIVQGKGYTF
>TRBJ1-1|TRBV11-2|.|.
TGTGCCAGCAGCTTAGATTCCGTCCAGGTCTACTTT
CASSLDSVQVYF
>TRBJ1-5|TRBV28|.|.
TGTGCCAGCAGCCCAGGGTATCTGAGCAATCAGCCCCAGCATTTT
CASSPGYLSNQPQHF
>TRBJ1-2|TRBV24-1|.|TRBD1
TGTGCCACCAGTGATAACAGGGGGAACGGCTACACCTTC
CATSDNRGNGYTF
>TRBJ2-6|TRBV7-3|.|TRBD1
TGTGCCAGCAGCTTACCGGGACAGGGGCTCTCTGGGGCCAACGTCCTGACTTTC
CASSLPGQGLSGANVLTF
>TRBJ1-4|TRBV30|.|.
TGTGCCTGGAGTGTACCGCAGACGGGGGGTGAAAAACTGTTTTTT
CAWSVPQTGGEKLFF
>TRBJ1-6|TRBV2|.|.
TGTGCCAGCAGTGAATTAAACAGGGTCGGATCACCCCTCCACTTT
CASSELNRVGSPLHF
>TRBJ2-7|TRBV19|.|TRBD1
TGTGCCAGTAGTTGGGGACAGGGGGCAAGGGAGCAGTACTTC
CASSWGQGAREQYF
>TRBJ2-5|TRBV2|.|TRBD1
TGTGCCAGCAGTGGGGCAGGGGGATCGGTAGGAGAGACCCAGTACTTC
CASSGAGGSVGETQYF
>TRBJ2-7|TRBV19|.|.
TGTGCCAGCAGGCTAGGGACTGACTCCTACGAGCAGTACTTC
CASRLGTDSYEQYF
>TRBJ1-1|TRBV27|.|.
TGTGCCAGCAGTTTATCATGGCTTAACACTGAAGCTTTCTTT
CASSLSWLNTEAFF
>TRBJ1-1|TRBV30|.|TRBD1
TGTGCCTGGGACAGGGAGGAGAACACTGAAGCTTTCTTT
CAWDREENTEAFF
>TRBJ2-1|TRBV11-2|.|TRBD2
TGTGCCAGCAGGCGAATCCCGGGACTAGCGGGGAACGAGCAGTTCTTC
CASRRIPGLAGNEQFF
>TRBJ1-2|TRBV29-1|.|TRBD1
TGCAGCGTTGAGAGGGGAAGCAGGGGGTATGGCTACACCTTC
CSVERGSRGYGYTF
>TRBJ1-6|TRBV7-2|.|TRBD1
TGTGCCAGCAGCTTAGTTGGGGGGACAGTGTCCAATTCACCCCTCCACTTT
CASSLVGGTVSNSPLHF
>TRBJ2-4|TRBV6-6|.|.
TGTGCCAGCAGTCGGGGGGAAGGGGGCATTCAGTACTTC
CASSRGEGGIQYF
>TRBJ1-5|TRBV28|.|TRBD1
TGTGCCAGCAGTCCCCCGACAGGGTTGAATCAGCCCCAGCATTTT
CASSPPTGLNQPQHF
>TRBJ1-2|TRBV4-1|.|.
TGCGCCAGCAGCCAAGGACAGACTTCCTACACCTTC
CASSQGQTSYTF
>TRBJ2-1|TRBV9|.|TRBD2
TGTGCCAGCAGCGTAGGTGAGGGGACTATCTCAGATGAGCAGTTCTTC
CASSVGEGTISDEQFF
>TRBJ1-1|TRBV24-1|.|.
TGTGCCACCAGTGATCCCAACAGGAAAAACACTGAAGCTTTCTTT
CATSDPNRKNTEAFF
>TRBJ1-1|TRBV7-9|few|.
TGTGCCAGCAGTCGTACAGGCTCGACCACTGAAGCTTTCTTT
CASSRTGSTTEAFF